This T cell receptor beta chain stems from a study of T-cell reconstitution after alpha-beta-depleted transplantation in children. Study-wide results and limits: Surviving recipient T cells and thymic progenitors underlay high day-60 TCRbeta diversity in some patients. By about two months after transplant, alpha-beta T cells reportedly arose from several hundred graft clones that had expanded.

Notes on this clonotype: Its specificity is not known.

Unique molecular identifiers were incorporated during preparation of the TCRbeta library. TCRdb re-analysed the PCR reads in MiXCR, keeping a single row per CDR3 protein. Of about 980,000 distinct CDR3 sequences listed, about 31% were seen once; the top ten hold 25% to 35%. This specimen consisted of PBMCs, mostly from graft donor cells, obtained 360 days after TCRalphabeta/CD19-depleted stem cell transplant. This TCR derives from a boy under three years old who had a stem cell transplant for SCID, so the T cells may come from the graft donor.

In DNA form, the CDR3 reads TGCAGTGCTAGAGAGACTAGCAGACGCACAGATACGCAGTATTTT. Its protein product is CSARETSRRTDTQYF. The chain links TRBV20-1 to TRBJ2-3; TRBD2 agrees at 7 bases. The trim removed 0 bases at V and 1 base at J, leaving 4 bases unmatched. The CDR3 covers 15 residues. Germline CDR1 and CDR2: DFQATT and SNEGSKA (reference sequence).